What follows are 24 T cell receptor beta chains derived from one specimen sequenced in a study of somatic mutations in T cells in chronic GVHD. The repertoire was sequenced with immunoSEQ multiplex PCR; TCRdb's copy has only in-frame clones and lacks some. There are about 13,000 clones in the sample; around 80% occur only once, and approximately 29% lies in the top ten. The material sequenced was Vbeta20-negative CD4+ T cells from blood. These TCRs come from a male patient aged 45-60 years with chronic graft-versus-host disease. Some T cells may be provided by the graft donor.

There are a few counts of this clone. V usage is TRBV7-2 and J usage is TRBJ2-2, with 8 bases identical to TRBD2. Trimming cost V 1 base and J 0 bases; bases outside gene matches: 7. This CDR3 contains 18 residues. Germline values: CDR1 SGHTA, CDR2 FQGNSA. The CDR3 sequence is CASSLEHSGGPNTGELFF. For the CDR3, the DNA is TGTGCCAGCAGCTTAGAGCACAGCGGGGGCCCGAACACCGGGGAGCTGTTTTTT.

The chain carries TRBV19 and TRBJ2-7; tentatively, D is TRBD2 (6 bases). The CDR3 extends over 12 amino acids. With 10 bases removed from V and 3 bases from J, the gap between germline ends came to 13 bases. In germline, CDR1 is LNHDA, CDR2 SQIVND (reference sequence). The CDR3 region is CATDSGGYEQYF. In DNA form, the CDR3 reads TGTGCCACCGACTCCGGGGGCTACGAGCAGTACTTC.

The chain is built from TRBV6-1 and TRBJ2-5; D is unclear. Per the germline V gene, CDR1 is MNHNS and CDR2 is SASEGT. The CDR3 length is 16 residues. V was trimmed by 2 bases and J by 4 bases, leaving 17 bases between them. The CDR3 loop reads CASSEMPINGGETQYF. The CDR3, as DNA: TGTGCCAGCAGTGAAATGCCCATCAACGGTGGAGAGACCCAGTACTTC.

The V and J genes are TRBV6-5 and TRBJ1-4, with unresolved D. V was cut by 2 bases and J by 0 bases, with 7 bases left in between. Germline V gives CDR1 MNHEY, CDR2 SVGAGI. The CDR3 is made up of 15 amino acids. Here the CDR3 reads CASSYAVATNEKLFF. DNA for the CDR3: TGTGCCAGCAGTTACGCGGTTGCAACTAATGAAAAACTGTTTTTT.

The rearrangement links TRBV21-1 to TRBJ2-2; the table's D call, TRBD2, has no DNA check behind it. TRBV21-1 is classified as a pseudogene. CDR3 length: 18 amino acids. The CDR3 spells CASSKGRGQAANTGELFF. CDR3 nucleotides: TGTGCCAGCAGCAAAGGACGGGGTCAGGCGGCGAACACCGGGGAGCTGTTTTTT.

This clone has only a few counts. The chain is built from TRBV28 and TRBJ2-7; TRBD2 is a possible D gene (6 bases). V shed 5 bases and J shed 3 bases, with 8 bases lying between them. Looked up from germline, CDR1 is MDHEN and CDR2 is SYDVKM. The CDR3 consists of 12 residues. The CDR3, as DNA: TGTGCCAGCAGTCCCGGGAGCTACGAGCAGTACTTC. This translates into CASSPGSYEQYF.

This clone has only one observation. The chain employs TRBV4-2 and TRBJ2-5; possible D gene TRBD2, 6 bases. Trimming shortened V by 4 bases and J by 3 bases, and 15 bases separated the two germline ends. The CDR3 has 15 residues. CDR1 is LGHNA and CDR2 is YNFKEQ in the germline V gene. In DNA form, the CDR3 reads TGTGCCAGCAGCCGCAAACTAGCAACAGAAGAGACCCAGTACTTC. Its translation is CASSRKLATEETQYF.

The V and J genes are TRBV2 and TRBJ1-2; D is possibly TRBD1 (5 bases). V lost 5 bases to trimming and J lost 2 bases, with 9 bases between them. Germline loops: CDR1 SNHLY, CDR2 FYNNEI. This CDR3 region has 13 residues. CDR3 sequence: CASSPRGNYGYTF. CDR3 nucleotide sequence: TGTGCCAGCAGTCCTCGGGGGAACTATGGCTACACCTTC.

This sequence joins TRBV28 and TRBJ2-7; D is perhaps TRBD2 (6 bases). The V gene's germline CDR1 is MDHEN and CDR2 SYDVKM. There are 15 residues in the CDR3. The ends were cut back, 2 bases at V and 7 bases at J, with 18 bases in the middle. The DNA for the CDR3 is TGTGCCAGCAGTTTAAGTAGCGGACTGGGAAGAGAGCAGTACTTC. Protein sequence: CASSLSSGLGREQYF.

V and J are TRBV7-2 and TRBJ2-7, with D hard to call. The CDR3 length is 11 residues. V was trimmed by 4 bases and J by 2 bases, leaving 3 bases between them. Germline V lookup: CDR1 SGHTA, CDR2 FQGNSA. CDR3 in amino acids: CASSSTYEQYF. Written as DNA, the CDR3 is TGTGCCAGCAGCTCCACCTACGAGCAGTACTTC.

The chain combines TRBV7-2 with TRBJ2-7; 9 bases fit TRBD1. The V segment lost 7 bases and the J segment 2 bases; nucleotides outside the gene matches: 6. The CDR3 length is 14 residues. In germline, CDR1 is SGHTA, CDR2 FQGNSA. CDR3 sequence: CASTLRQGAYEQYF. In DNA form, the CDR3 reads TGTGCCAGCACCCTCCGACAGGGGGCCTACGAGCAGTACTTC.

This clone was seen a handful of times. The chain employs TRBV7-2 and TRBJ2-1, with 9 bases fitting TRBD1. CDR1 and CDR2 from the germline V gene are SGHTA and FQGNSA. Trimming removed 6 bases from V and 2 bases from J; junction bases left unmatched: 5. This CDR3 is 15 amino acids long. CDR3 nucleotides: TGTGCCAGCAGTGCCGACAGGGGGGCCTACAATGAGCAGTTCTTC. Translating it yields CASSADRGAYNEQFF.

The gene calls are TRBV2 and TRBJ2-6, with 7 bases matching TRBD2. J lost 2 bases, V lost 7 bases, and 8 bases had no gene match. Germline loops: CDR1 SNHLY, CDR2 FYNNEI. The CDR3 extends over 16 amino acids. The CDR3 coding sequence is TGTGCCAGCACCCAATGGGGGGGTCCTGGGGCCAACGTCCTGACTTTC. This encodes CASTQWGGPGANVLTF.

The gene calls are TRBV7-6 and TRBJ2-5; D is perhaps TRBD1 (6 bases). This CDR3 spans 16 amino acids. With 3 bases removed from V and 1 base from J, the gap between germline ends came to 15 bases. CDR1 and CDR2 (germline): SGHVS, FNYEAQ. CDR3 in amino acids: CASSFRQGQGQETQYF. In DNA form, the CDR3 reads TGTGCCAGCAGCTTTCGGCAGGGGCAAGGCCAAGAGACCCAGTACTTC.

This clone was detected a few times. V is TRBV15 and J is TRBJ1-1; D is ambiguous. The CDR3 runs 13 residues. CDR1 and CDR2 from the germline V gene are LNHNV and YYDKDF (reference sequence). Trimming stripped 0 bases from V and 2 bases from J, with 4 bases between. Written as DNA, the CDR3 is TGTGCCACCAGCAGAGATCCAAACACTGAAGCTTTCTTT. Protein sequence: CATSRDPNTEAFF.

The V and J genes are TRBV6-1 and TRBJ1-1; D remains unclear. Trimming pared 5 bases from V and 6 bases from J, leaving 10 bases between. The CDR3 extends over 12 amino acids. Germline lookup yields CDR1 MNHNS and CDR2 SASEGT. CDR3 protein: CASSRRIAEAFF. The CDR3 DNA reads TGTGCCAGCAGTAGGAGAATTGCTGAAGCTTTCTTT.

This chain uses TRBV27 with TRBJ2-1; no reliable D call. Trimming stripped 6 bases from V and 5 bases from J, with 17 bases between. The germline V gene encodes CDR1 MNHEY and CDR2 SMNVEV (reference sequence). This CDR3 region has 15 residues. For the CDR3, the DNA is TGTGCCAGCAGCCTATCCCGCCTAAATAACAATGAGCAGTTCTTC. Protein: CASSLSRLNNNEQFF.

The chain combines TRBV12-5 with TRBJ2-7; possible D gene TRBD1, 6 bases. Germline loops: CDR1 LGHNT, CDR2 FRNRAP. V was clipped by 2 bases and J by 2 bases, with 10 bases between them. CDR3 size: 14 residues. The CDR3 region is CASGLSGHAYEQYF. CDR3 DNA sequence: TGTGCTAGTGGTTTGTCGGGACACGCCTACGAGCAGTACTTC.

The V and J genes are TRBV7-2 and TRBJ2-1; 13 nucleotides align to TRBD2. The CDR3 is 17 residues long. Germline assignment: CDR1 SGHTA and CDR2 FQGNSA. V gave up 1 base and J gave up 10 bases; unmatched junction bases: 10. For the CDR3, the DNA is TGTGCCAGCAGCTTAGGGGCGAGCGGGACTAGCGGGGCCGAGCAGTTCTTC. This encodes CASSLGASGTSGAEQFF.

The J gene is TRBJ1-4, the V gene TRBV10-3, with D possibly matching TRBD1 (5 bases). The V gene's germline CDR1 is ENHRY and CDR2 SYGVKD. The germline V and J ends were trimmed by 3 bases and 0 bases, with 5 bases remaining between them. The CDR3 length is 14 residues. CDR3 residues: CAISEGATNEKLFF. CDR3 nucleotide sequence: TGTGCCATCAGTGAAGGGGCAACTAATGAAAAACTGTTTTTT.

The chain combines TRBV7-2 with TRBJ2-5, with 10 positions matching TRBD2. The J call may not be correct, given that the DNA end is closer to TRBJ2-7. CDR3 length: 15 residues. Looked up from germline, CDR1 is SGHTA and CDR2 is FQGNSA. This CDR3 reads CASSSGLADTYEQYF. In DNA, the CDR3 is TGTGCCAGCAGCTCCGGACTAGCGGATACCTACGAGCAGTACTTC.

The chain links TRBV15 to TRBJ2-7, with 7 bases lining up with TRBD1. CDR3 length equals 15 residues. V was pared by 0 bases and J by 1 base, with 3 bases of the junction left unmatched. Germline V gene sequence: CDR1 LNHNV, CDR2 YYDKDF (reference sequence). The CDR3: CATSRDTQGSYEQYF. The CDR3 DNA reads TGTGCCACCAGCAGAGACACACAGGGGTCCTACGAGCAGTACTTC.

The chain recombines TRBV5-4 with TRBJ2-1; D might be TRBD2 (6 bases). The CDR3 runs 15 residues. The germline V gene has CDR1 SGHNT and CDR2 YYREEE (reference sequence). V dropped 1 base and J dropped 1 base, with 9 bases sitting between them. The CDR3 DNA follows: TGTGCCAGCAGCTTGCGGGCGGGGTCCTACAATGAGCAGTTCTTC. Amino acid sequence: CASSLRAGSYNEQFF.

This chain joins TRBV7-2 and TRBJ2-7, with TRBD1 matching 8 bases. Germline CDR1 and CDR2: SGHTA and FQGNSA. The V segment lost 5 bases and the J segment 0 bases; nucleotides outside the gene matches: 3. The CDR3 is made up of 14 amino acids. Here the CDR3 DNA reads TGTGCCAGCAGCCGGGACAGGAGCTCCTACGAGCAGTACTTC. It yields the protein CASSRDRSSYEQYF.